The rows below give T cell receptor beta chains drawn from one sample of a study of beta chain features in type 1 diabetes. Produced via immunoSEQ multiplex PCR; TCRdb's table is partial and in-frame only. In the table there are 200,000 to 300,000 clones, roughly 21% of which are singletons. The source material was naive CD4+ T cells from blood. The origin of the receptors is a woman aged 40 to 50 with type 1 diabetes. Each CDR3 is given with its conserved first and last residue. The D gene is left open where the match is weak. Size values are once, few and many counts, or a class for expanded clones, and some rows have none.

>TRBJ2-2|NA|TRBV28|TRBD1
TGTGCCAGCAGTTTCCCCTCCCGGGACAGGGACGGCGGGGAGCTGTTTTTT
CASSFPSRDRDGGELFF
>TRBJ2-6|NA|TRBV4-3|NA
TGCGCCAGCAGCCGATATCAGGGCTCTGGGGCCAACGTCCTGACTTTC
CASSRYQGSGANVLTF
>TRBJ2-3|NA|TRBV9|TRBD2
TGTGCCAGCAGCGTAGGACTAGCGGGAGCAGATACGCAGTATTTT
CASSVGLAGADTQYF
>TRBJ2-5|NA|TRBV2|TRBD2
TGTGCCAGCCTCTCCGGGGGGGCGGAGACCCAGTACTTC
CASLSGGAETQYF
>TRBJ2-3|few|TRBV9|NA
TGTGCCAGCTCCGGGGGGCGGACCACAGATACGCAGTATTTT
CASSGGRTTDTQYF
>TRBJ1-5|NA|TRBV29-1|NA
TGCAGCGTGGGGGCTCCGGAGGGCAATCAGCCCCAGCATTTT
CSVGAPEGNQPQHF
>TRBJ2-5|NA|TRBV5-1|TRBD2
TGCGCCAGCAGCTCCGCGGGAGAGTCAGAGACCCAGTACTTC
CASSSAGESETQYF
>TRBJ2-7|NA|TRBV30|TRBD1
TGTGCCTACGGGGAGACAGGGGGCGGCGAGCAGTACTTC
CAYGETGGGEQYF
>TRBJ2-1|NA|TRBV28|NA
TGTGCCAGCAGTTCGGGACTTGGAGCCTACAATGAGCAGTTCTTC
CASSSGLGAYNEQFF
>TRBJ1-2|NA|TRBV9|NA
TGTGCCAGCAGCGTAGAACAGGATCCTTATGGCTACACCTTC
CASSVEQDPYGYTF
>TRBJ1-2|few|TRBV7-6|NA
TGTGCCAGCAGCGCGGGTGCGGATGGCTACACCTTC
CASSAGADGYTF
>TRBJ2-5|NA|TRBV29-1|NA
TGCAGCGTTGAAGATCAGGAGGGCGCTTGGACCCAGTACTTC
CSVEDQEGAWTQYF
>TRBJ2-5|NA|TRBV18|TRBD2
TGTGCCAGCTCACCAGCACTAGCGAAGGGGGAGACCCAGTACTTC
CASSPALAKGETQYF
>TRBJ2-3|NA|TRBV4-2|TRBD2
TGTGCCAGCAGCCCTTCTAGCGGGAGGTTCACAGATACGCAGTATTTT
CASSPSSGRFTDTQYF
>TRBJ1-2|NA|TRBV5-6|NA
TGTGCCAGCAGCGCAGGGGACTATGGCTACACCTTC
CASSAGDYGYTF
>TRBJ2-1|NA|TRBV18|NA
TGTGCCAGCTCACCAACCGGACTAAGCAACAATGAGCAGTTCTTC
CASSPTGLSNNEQFF